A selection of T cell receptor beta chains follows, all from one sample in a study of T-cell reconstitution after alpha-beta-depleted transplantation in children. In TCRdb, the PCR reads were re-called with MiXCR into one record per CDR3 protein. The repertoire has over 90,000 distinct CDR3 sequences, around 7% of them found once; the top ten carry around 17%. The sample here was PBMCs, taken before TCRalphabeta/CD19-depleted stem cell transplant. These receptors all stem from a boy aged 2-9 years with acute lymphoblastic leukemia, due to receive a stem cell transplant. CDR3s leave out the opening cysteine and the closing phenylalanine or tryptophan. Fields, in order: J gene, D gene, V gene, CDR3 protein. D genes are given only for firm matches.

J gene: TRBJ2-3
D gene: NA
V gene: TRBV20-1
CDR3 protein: SLGGSSTDTQY

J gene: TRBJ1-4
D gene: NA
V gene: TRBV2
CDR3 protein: ASSTATTNEKLF

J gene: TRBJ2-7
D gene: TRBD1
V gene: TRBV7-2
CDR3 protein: ASSLETGIDYEQY

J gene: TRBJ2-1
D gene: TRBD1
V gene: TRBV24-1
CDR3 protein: ATVDRDRGHNEQF

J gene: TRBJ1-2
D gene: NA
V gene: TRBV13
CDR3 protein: ASSPWGWNYGYT

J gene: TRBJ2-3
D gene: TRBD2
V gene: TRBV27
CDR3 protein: ASSLVGGSPDTQY

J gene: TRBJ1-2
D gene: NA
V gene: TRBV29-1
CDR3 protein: SVDLRGRYT

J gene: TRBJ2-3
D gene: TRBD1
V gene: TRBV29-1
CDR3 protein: SVDPLGTGITDTQY

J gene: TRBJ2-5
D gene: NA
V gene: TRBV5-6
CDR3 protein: ASGPGGLGETQY

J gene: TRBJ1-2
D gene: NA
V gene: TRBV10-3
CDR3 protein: AISERTDVYGYT

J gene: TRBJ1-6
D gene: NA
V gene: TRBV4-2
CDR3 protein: ASSQVERRNSPLH

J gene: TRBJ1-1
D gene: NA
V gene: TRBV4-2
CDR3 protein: ASGRGTLKNTEAF

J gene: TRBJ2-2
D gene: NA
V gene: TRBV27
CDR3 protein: ASRISGEAGELF

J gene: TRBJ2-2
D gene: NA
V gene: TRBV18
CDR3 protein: ASSADTGELF

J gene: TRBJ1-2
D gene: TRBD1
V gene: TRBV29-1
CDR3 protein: SAGRDSGYT

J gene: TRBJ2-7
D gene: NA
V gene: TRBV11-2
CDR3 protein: ASRTGTVTTYEQY

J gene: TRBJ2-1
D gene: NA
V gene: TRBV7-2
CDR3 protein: ASSFGLANNEQF

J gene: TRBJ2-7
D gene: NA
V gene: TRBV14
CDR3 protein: ASSGGGTLFPNEQY

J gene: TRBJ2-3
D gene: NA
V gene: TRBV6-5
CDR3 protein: ASSYSLGGLTDTQY

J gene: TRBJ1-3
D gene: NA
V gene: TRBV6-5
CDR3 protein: ASVRGNTIY

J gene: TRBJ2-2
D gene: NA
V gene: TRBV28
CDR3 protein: ASPDGDTGELF